This T cell receptor beta chain is drawn from a study of cytomegalovirus exposure and HLA in healthy donors. PCR involved 60 Vbeta and 13 Jbeta primers. Clones were sequenced by immunoSEQ multiplex PCR, and TCRdb holds only the in-frame ones, with some missing. The table shows about 140,000 clones, with over 70% occurring only once. The CDR3 covers 14 residues. V lost 4 bases, J lost 0 bases, and 10 bases lay in between. Germline lookup yields CDR1 LGHNA and CDR2 YSLEER. Worth noting for this clone: No antigen is known for it.

Whole-study results and caveats: Confirmation was obtained in vitro that a few CMV-associated chains are specific for CMV antigens. Of the V segments, some could not be distinguished, including TRBV6-2 and TRBV6-3, and were excluded.

The source material was PBMCs. The chain links TRBV4-3 to TRBJ2-7, with D tentatively TRBD1 (5 bases). This sequence was found in a woman between 35 and 50 years old in good health and CMV-seronegative. CDR3 protein: CASSPQGSSYEQYF. The CDR3 nucleotides read TGCGCCAGCAGCCCCCAGGGAAGCTCCTACGAGCAGTACTTC.